This T cell receptor (beta chain) was sequenced during a study of T-cell memory formation after mild COVID-19. General observations from the study: Pre-infection memory showed some responding clones, and this suggested that cross-reactive memory joined.

CDR1 and CDR2 from the germline V gene are DFQATT and SNEGSKA (reference sequence). This CDR3 has 13 residues. The V gene lost 6 bases and the J gene lost 5 bases, with 16 bases spanning the gap. This clonotype was seen a handful of times. Its specificity is unknown. TCRdb fed the 5' RACE reads into MiXCR, producing one record per CDR3 protein. The sample consists of 400,000 to 500,000 distinct CDR3 sequences, 20% to 25% of them appearing once. The chain carries TRBV20-1 and TRBJ1-2; D unresolved. Sequencing input: PBMCs or a T cell subset sorted from them (not recorded which). This clonotype was obtained from an adult woman who had mild COVID-19 (a few samples of this study predate the infection). Cell type and time point are not known. In DNA, the CDR3 is TGCAGTGCGCCCACCTCGGTCGAATATGGCTACACCTTC. It yields the protein CSAPTSVEYGYTF.